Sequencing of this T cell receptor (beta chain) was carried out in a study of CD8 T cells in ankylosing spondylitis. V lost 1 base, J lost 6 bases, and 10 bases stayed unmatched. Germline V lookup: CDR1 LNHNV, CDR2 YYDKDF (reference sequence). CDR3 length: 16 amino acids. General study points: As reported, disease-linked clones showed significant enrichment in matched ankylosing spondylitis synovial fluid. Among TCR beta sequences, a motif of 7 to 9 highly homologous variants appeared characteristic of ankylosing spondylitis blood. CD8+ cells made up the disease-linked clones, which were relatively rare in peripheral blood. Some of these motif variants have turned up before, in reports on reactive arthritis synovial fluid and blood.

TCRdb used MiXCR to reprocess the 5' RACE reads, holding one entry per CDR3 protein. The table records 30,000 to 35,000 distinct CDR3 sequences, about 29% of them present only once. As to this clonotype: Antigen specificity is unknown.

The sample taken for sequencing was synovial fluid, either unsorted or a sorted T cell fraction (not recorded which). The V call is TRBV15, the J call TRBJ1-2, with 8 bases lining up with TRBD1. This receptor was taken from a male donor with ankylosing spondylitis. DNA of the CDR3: TGTGCCACCAGCAGAGTAAGAGGACAGGGAGATGATGGCTACACCTTC. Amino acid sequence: CATSRVRGQGDDGYTF. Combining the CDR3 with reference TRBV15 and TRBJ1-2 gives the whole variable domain DAMVIQNPRYQVTQFGKPVTLSCSQTLNHNVMYWYQQKSSQAPKLLFHYYDKDFNNEADTPDNFQSRRPNTSFCFLDIRSPGLGDTAMYLCATSRVRGQGDDGYTFGSGTRLTVV.